Sequencing of this TCR beta chain was carried out in a study of blood T cell repertoires in COVID-19 (dated by TCRdb to about 2020). As for the study more broadly: Samples covering the acute and convalescent phases of COVID-19 were provided by collaborators in the United States, Italy and Spain. A de-identified subject ID, COVID-19 status, age in years and sex were almost always included in the sample metadata. Where available, HLA class I and class II types were obtained from metadata supplied by the sample provider rather than from assay-based typing. A freely available public database, intended as a resource for researchers studying the immune response to SARS-CoV-2, is where the repertoires were released. Subjects who had been exposed to COVID-19, were actively infected with it, or had recovered from it provided the deeply sampled blood TCRbeta repertoires that made up the dataset. Samples came from the ongoing ImmuneRACE study (first 160 participants) plus 1,254 subjects from 6 global collaborators. The prospective study material was composed of cDNA or gDNA derived from T cells, B-cell-depleted T cells, or PBMCs.

Participants in the prospective study were aged roughly 18 to 100 years, lived in more than 20 United States geographic areas, and enrolled through a virtual design. Cohort assignment in the prospective study relied on participant-reported clinical history from a screening survey and a study questionnaire. Recovered participants in ImmuneRACE Cohort 3 were defined by two consecutive negative NP/OP PCR tests, clearance by a healthcare professional, or resolution of symptoms. In the prospective study, mobile phlebotomists collected whole blood, serum and a nasopharyngeal or oropharyngeal swab from each participant. Participants in the prospective study had the option to provide additional blood draws and questionnaires over a roughly 2-month period. Before DNA extraction, prospective study blood samples were shipped either frozen or at room temperature. TCRbeta CDR3 regions were amplified from genomic DNA using the immunoSEQ Assay, a bias-controlled multiplex PCR. The authors processed their data as follows. The number of nucleated cells in each sample was estimated from the amplification of reference gene primers within the assay. To quantify the absolute abundance of each unique TCRbeta CDR3 rearrangement, sequence reads were collapsed and filtered. For each sample, productive Simpson clonality was calculated as the square root of Simpson's diversity index across productive rearrangements. TCRdb retrieved this table from immuneACCESS and kept in-frame rearrangements only. Not all clones are present; in checked studies, unresolved V genes account for under half, and no reason is known for the remainder. V and J calls and clone size are given by that table; D and trimming were obtained from the DNA. For this sample there are just over 300,000 clones; more than 75% appear just once. The top ten hold roughly 4% of the sample.

On the study overall, not on this receptor specifically: The amount of clinical and demographic metadata varied by source and participant and was provided uncurated.

Details on this clone: The antigen it binds to is not known. No quality values exist for individual bases; no much larger clone is one base distant.

The source is a man aged 25 to 40 who had recovered from COVID-19. The material sequenced was PBMCs or T cells enriched from blood (not recorded which).

CDR3 sequence: CASSQPSTGSDTEAFF. Read as DNA, the sequence is TGTGCCAGCAGCCAGCCCTCGACAGGGTCCGACACTGAAGCTTTCTTT. This receptor chain uses TRBV4-2 and TRBJ1-1; TRBD1 fits 7 bases in the junction. Based on the germline V gene, the CDR1 and CDR2 sequences are LGHNA and YNFKEQ. Taken from cysteine to phenylalanine, the CDR3 has 16 residues. The kept DNA is CDR3 alone, 48 bases in frame from the first base. Unmatched junction bases come to 10, with V trimmed by 3 bases and J by 3 bases.